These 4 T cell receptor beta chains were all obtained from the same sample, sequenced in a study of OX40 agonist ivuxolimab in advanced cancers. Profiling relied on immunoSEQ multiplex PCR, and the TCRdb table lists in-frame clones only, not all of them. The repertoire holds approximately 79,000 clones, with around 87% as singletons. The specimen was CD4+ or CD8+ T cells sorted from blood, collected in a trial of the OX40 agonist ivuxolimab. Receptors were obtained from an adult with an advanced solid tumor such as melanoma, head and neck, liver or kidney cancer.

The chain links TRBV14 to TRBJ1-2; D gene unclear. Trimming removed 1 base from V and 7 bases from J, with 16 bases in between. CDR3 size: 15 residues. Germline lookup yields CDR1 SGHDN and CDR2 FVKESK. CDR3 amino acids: CASSQVRQPFSGYTF. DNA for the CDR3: TGTGCCAGCAGCCAAGTCCGTCAGCCTTTCTCTGGCTACACCTTC.

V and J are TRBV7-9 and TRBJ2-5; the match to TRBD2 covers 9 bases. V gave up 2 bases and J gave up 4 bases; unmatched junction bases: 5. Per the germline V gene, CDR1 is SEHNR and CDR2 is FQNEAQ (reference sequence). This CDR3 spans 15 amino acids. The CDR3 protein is CASSLSRGGGETQYF. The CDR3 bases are TGTGCCAGCAGCTTATCGCGGGGGGGCGGAGAGACCCAGTACTTC.

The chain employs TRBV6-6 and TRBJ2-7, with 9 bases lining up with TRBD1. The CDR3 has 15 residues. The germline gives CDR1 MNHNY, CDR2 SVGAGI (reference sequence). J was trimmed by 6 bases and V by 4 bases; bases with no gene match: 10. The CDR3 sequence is CASSSTGTGKGEQYV. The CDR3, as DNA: TGTGCCAGCAGTTCCACCGGGACAGGGAAAGGCGAGCAGTACGTC.

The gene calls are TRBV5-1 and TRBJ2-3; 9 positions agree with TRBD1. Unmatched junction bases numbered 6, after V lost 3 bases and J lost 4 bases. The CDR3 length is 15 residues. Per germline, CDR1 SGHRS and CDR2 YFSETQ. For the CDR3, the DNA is TGCGCCAGCAGCTACGACAGGGGGTTCCCAGATACGCAGTATTTT. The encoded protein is CASSYDRGFPDTQYF.